Given below is one TCR beta chain in context. Its antigen is not identified. One entry per CDR3 protein, called by TCRdb with MiXCR from the 5' RACE reads. The repertoire includes 450,000 to 650,000 distinct CDR3 sequences, over 20% of them detected once, and around 13% sits in the top ten. The data are from a study of T-cell memory formation after mild COVID-19. General observations from the study: Detection of some responders pre-infection suggested pre-existing cross-reactive memory T cells participated.

The germline gives CDR1 LGHNA, CDR2 YNFKEQ. The CDR3 loop spans 15 amino acids. V dropped 4 bases and J dropped 6 bases, with 18 bases sitting between them. This TCR came from an adult woman who had mild COVID-19 (a few samples of this study predate the infection). Cell type and time point are not known. The chain uses TRBV4-2 and TRBJ1-1; D unclear. Source material: PBMCs or a T cell subset sorted from them (not recorded which). The CDR3 reads CASSLQNLGVAEAFF. CDR3 in DNA: TGTGCCAGCAGCCTGCAAAATTTAGGTGTAGCTGAAGCTTTCTTT.